The following is a TCR beta chain sequence with its context. CDR1 and CDR2 from the germline V gene are MGHRA and YSYEKL. After removal of 2 bases from V and 3 bases from J, the junction contained 6 bases not matched to a gene. The CDR3 covers 16 residues. The 5'RACE template-switching step produced TCR cDNA and added a universal primer site and UMIs. TCRdb processed the 5' RACE reads anew with MiXCR; each CDR3 protein has one entry. This table holds about 94,000 distinct CDR3 sequences, roughly 9% found once. The entry originates in a study of T cells after yellow fever vaccination. Study findings and constraints: Abundant bulk-derived clonotypes could contaminate FACS-sorted repertoires.

The V call is TRBV4-1, the J call TRBJ1-3; 8 nucleotides agree with TRBD1. The source material was CD8+ T cells not binding an NS4B(214-222) dextramer, sorted from PBMCs, sampled roughly 14 days after the first yellow fever vaccination. This TCR came from a man younger than 35 who received the YFV17D yellow fever vaccine. CDR3 DNA sequence: TGCGCCAGCAGCCAACCCGGACAGGGCCTTGGAAACACCATATATTTT. As protein: CASSQPGQGLGNTIYF.